This TCR beta chain was recorded in a study of T cells expressing NK-cell markers. This CDR3 has 13 amino acids. From germline, CDR1 is SQVTM and CDR2 ANQGSEA. TCRdb reprocessed the 5' RACE reads and stores each CDR3 protein as one record, lacking DNA. The sample data list around 180,000 distinct CDR3 sequences. The specimen was blood T cells: a sorted CD56 or NKG2C T cell subset, CD4+ or CD8+ T cells, or bulk PBMC T cells (not recorded which). The chain uses TRBV29-1 and TRBJ2-5; TCRdb's D call, TRBD1, is unchecked because there is no DNA. The TCR sequence derives from a man between 18 and 69 years old in good health. The CDR3 sequence: CSVRQGYQETQYF.